The subject of this entry is one T cell receptor beta chain. Sequencing used immunoSEQ multiplex PCR; TCRdb keeps in-frame clones, though not all of them. The data show approximately 70,000 clones, 70% to 90% seen once. V shed 6 bases and J shed 6 bases, with 14 bases lying between them. The CDR3 extends over 13 amino acids. Germline V CDR1 and CDR2: MNHEY, SVGAGI. This sample was included in a study of blood T cell repertoires in COVID-19. The sequence derives from a woman aged 55 to 70 with acute or convalescent COVID-19. J is TRBJ1-2 and V is TRBV6-5; a possible D gene is TRBD1 (6 bases). The specimen was peripheral blood. The CDR3 here is CASSQRQDDGYTF. In DNA, the CDR3 is TGTGCCAGCAGCCAAAGACAGGACGATGGCTACACCTTC.